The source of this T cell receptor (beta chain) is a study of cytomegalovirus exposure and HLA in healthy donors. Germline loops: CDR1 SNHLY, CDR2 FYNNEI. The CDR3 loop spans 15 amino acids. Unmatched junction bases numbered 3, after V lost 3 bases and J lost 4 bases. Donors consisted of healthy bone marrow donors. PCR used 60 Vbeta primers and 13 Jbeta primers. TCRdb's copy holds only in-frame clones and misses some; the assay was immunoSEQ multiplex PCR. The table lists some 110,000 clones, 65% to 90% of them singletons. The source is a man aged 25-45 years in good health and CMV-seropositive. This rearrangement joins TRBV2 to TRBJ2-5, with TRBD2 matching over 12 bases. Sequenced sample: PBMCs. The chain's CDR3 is CASSEASGGVETQYF. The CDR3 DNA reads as TGTGCCAGCAGTGAGGCTAGCGGGGGGGTAGAGACCCAGTACTTC.